This T cell receptor (beta chain) was obtained from a study of blood T cell repertoires in COVID-19. Study overall: Donors in the United States, Italy and Spain gave samples during acute or convalescent COVID-19. The cDNA or gDNA used as material had been derived from T cells, B-cell-depleted T cells, or PBMCs.

Followed longitudinally, the Seattle patients had been enrolled during active infection. In the authors' methods: The authors estimated nucleated cell counts from reference gene primer amplification. TCRdb's copy holds only in-frame clones and misses some; the assay was immunoSEQ multiplex PCR. V and J calls and clone size follow that table, whereas D and trimming were derived from the DNA. Counted here are some 69,000 clones, around 91% occurring once; the ten biggest clones make up roughly 0.53%. CDR1 and CDR2 from the germline V gene are MNHEY and SVGEGT. V lost 4 bases and J 6 bases, leaving 13 bases between the germline ends. The CDR3 sequence is 14 residues long.

Sequenced input: peripheral blood. This chain connects TRBV6-2 or TRBV6-3 to TRBJ2-1; tentative D call: TRBD2 (5 bases). This sequence was found in a man aged 45 to 65 with COVID-19, enrolled during active disease. The CDR3 DNA follows: TGTGCCAGCAGTTCCCGGGGTAGAGGCAATGAGCAGTTCTTC. This sequence encodes CASSSRGRGNEQFF.